Below, one T cell receptor (beta chain) is given with its context. The antigen it recognizes is unknown. The CDR3, cysteine through phenylalanine, is 14 amino acids long. No coding sequence is recorded. CDR1 and CDR2, looked up from the germline V gene, are MNHNS and SASEGT. The data derive from a study of T cells expressing NK-cell markers (dated by TCRdb to the early 2020s). At the level of the whole study: Three sorted T-cell subsets (CD3+CD56+NKG2C+, CD3+CD56+NKG2C- and CD3+CD56-NKG2C+) from several donors had their TCR beta-chain repertoires profiled. The study sequenced eight donors, all healthy volunteers chosen at random: three men and five women. Among the eight sequenced donors, seven were HCMV-seropositive and one was HCMV-seronegative. Libraries were sequenced as 2 x 150 bp reads on Illumina HiSeq 2000/2500, MiSeq or NextSeq.

HCMV serostatus was determined by detecting HCMV-specific IgG in serum with a commercial ELISA kit. Peripheral blood mononuclear cells were isolated from blood by Ficoll density gradient centrifugation. This sample was sequenced with an Illumina HiSeq 2000. 5'RACE template switching, by which a universal primer site and unique molecular identifiers were added, was used to make TCR beta cDNA libraries. cDNA synthesis was primed from the TCR beta constant segment, followed by two successive PCR amplification steps. Under the source paper's analysis protocol: Reads were demultiplexed and grouped by UMI with MIGEC, and clonotypes were assembled and quantified with MiTCR. To exclude erroneous sequences, only TCR cDNA sequences supported by at least two reads were retained. The tcR package was used for downstream repertoire analysis, with clonotypes matched between fractions based on CDR3 nucleotide sequence plus V segment. VDJmatch was used to annotate antigen specificity against VDJdb, with one amino acid substitution in CDR3 permitted. After reprocessing by TCRdb, each CDR3 protein sequence is one entry, and no DNA is given. The V and J calls follow TCRdb's processing rather than the paper's. The record for this sample contains 250,000 or so distinct CDR3 sequences. Of the sample, more than 3.5% falls within the top ten clones.

General study outcomes and caveats: In six donors, the dominant CD3+CD56+NKG2C+ clonotypes were among the top 10 CD8+ clonotypes and accounted for about 1.0-7.0% of CD8+ T cells. It remained unclear whether the expanded NKG2C-expressing T cell clones were specific for HCMV antigens. Those dominant clonotypes were again the most abundant among CD3+CD56-NKG2C+ cells in a handful of donors, at about 28.3-65%.

The source material was blood T cells: a sorted CD56 or NKG2C T cell subset, CD4+ or CD8+ T cells, or bulk PBMC T cells (not recorded which). The receptor's source is a woman aged 18-70 years in good health. The rearranged chain carries TRBV6-1 and TRBJ2-7; TCRdb picks TRBD2, but there is no DNA to check that call. The CDR3 is CASSRLAGVYEQYF.